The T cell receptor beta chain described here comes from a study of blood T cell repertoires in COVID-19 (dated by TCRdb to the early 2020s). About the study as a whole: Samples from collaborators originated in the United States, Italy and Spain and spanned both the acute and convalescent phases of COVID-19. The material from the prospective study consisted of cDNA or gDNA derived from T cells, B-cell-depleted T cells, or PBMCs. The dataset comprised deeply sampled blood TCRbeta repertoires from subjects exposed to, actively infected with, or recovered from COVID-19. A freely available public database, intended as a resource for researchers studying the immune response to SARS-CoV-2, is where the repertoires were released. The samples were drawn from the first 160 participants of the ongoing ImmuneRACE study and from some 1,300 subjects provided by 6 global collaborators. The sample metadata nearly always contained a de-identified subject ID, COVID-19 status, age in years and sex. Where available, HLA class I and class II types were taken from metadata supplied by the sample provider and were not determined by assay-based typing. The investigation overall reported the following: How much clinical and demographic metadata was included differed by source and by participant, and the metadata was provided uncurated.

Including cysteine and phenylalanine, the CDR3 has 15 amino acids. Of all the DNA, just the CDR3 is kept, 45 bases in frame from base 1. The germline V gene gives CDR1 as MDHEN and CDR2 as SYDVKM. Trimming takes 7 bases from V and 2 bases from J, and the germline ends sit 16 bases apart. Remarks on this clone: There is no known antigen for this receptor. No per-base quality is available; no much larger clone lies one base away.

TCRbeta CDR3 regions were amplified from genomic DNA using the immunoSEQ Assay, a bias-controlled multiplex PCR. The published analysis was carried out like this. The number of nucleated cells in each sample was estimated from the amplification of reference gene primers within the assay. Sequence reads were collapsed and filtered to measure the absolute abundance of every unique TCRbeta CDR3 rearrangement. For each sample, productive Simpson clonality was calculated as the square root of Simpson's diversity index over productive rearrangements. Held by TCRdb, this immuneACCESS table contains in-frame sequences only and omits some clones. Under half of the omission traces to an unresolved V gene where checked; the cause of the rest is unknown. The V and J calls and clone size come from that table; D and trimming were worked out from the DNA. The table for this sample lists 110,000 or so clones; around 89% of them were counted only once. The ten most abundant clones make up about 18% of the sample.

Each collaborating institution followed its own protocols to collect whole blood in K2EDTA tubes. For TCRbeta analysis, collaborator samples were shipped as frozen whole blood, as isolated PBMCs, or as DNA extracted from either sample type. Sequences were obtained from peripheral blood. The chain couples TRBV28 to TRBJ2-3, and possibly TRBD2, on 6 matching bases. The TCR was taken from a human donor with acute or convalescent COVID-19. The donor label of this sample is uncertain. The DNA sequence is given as TGTGCCAGCATTCAGGAGGGGATCTACACAGATACGCAGTATTTT. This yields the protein CASIQEGIYTDTQYF.